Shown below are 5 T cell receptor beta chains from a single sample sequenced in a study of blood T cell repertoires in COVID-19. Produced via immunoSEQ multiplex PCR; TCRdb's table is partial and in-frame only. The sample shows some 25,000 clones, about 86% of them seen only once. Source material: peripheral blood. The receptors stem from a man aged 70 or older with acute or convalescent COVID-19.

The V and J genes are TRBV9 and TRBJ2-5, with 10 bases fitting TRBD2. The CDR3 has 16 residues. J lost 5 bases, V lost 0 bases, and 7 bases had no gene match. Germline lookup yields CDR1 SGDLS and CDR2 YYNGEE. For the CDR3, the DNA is TGTGCCAGCAGCGTAGGGCTAGCGGGAGCTCCTGAGACCCAGTACTTC. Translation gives CASSVGLAGAPETQYF.

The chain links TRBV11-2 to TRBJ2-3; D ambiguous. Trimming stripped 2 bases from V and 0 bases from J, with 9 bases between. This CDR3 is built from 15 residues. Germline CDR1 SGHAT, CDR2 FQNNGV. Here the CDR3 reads CASSLQTRSTDTQYF. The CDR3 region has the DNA TGTGCCAGCAGCTTACAAACGAGGAGCACAGATACGCAGTATTTT.

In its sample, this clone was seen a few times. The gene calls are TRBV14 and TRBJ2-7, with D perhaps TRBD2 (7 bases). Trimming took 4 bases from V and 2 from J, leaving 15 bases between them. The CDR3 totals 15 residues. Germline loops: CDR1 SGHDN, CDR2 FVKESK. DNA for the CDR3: TGTGCCAGCAGCCCCCCGGGGGCGGGAGCCTACGAGCAGTACTTC. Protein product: CASSPPGAGAYEQYF.

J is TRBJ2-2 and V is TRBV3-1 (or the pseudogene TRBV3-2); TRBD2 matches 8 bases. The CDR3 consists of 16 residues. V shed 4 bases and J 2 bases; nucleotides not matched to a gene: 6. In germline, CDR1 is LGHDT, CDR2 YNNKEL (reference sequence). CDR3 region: CASSLRGGFNTGELFF. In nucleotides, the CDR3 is TGTGCCAGCAGCCTTCGGGGGGGGTTCAACACCGGGGAGCTGTTTTTT.

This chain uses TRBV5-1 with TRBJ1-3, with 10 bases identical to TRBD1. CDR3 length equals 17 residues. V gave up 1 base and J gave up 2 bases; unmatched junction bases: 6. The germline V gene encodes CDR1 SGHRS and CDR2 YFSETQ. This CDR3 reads CASSLRGTGEPGNTIYF. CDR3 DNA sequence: TGCGCCAGCAGCTTGAGAGGGACAGGGGAACCTGGAAACACCATATATTTT.